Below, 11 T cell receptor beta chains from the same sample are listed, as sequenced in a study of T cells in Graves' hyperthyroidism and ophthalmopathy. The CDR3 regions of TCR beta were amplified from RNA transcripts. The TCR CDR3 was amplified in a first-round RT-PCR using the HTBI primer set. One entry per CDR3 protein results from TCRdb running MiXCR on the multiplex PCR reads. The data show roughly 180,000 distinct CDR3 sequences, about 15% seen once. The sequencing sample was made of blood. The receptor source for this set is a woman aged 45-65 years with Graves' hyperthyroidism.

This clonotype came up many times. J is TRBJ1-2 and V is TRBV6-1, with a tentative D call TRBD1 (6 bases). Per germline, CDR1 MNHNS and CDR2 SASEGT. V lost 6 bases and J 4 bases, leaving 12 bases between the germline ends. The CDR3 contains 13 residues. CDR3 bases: TGTGCCAGCAGGCTAGGACAGCTCTATGGCTACACCTTC. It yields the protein CASRLGQLYGYTF.

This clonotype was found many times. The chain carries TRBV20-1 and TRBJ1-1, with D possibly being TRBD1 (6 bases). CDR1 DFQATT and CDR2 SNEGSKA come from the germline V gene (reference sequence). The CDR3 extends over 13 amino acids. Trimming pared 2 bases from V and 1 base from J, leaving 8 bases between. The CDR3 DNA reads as TGCAGTGCTAGACCACAGGGGAACACTGAAGCTTTCTTT. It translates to CSARPQGNTEAFF.

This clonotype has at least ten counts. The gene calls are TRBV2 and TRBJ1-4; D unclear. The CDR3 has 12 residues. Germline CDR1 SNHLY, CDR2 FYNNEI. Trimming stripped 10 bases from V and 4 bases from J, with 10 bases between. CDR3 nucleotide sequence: TGTGCCACCGCAAGGCTTAATGAAAAACTGTTTTTT. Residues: CATARLNEKLFF. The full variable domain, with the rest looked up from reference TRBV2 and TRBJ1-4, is EPEVTQTPSHQVTQMGQEVILRCVPISNHLYFYWYRQILGQKVEFLVSFYNNEISEKSEIFDDQFSVERPDGSNFTLKIRSTKLEDSAMYFCATARLNEKLFFGSGTQLSVL.

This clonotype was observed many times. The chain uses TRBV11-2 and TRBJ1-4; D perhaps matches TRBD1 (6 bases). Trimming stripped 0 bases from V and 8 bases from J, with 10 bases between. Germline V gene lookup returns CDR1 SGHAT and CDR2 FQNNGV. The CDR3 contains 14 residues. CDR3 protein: CASSLDQGWEKLFF. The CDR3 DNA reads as TGTGCCAGCAGCTTAGACCAGGGGTGGGAAAAACTGTTTTTT. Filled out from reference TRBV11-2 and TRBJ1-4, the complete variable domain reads EAGVAQSPRYKIIEKRQSVAFWCNPISGHATLYWYQQILGQGPKLLIQFQNNGVVDDSQLPKDRFSAERLKGVDSTLKIQPAKLEDSAVYLCASSLDQGWEKLFFGSGTQLSVL.

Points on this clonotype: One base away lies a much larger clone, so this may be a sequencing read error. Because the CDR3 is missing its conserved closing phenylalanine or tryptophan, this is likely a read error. CDR3: CASSLQSGNTEAFL. The CDR3 DNA is TGTGCCAGCTCACTCCAATCGGGGAACACTGAAGCTTTCCTT. V gene TRBV18 combines with J gene TRBJ1-1, with D uncertain. There are 14 residues in the CDR3. Trimming removed 4 bases at V and 1 base at J, with 10 bases between. The V gene's germline CDR1 is KGHSH and CDR2 LQKENI.

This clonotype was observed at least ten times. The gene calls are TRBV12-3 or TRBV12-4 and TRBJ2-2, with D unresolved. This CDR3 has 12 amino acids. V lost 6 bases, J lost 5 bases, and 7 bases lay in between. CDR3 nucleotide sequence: TGTGCCAGCAGGCCCTGGACCGGGGAGCTGTTTTTT. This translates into CASRPWTGELFF.

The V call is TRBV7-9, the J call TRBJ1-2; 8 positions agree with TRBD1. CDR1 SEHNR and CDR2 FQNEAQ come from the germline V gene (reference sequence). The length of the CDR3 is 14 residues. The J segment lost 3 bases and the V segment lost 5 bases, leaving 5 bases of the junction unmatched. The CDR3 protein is CASSRQTGDYGYTF. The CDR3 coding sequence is TGTGCCAGCAGCAGGCAGACAGGGGACTATGGCTACACCTTC.

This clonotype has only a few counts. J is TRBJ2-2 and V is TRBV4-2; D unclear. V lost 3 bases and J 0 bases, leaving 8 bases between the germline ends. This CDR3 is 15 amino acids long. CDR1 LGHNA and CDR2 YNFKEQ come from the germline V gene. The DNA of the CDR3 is TGTGCCAGCAGCCAGGAGCACGCGAACACCGGGGAGCTGTTTTTT. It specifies CASSQEHANTGELFF.

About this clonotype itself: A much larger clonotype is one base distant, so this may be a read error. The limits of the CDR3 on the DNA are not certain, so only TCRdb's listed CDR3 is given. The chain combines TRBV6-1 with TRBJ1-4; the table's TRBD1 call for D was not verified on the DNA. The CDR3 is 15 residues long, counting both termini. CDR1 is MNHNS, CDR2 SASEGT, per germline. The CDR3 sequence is CASTVGRGSNEKPFF.

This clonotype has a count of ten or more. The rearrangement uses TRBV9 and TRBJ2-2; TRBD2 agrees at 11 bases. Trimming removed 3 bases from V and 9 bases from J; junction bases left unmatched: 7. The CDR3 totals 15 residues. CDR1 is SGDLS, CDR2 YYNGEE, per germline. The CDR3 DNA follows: TGTGCCAGCAGCGCGACGACTAGCGGGGATCGGGAGCTGTTTTTT. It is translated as CASSATTSGDRELFF.

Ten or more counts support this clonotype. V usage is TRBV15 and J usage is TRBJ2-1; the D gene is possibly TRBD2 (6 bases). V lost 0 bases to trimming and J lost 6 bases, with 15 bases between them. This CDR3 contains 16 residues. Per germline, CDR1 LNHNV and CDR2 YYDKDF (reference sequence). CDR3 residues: CATSREIGRGINEQFF. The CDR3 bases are TGTGCCACCAGCAGAGAAATTGGGCGGGGAATCAATGAGCAGTTCTTC.